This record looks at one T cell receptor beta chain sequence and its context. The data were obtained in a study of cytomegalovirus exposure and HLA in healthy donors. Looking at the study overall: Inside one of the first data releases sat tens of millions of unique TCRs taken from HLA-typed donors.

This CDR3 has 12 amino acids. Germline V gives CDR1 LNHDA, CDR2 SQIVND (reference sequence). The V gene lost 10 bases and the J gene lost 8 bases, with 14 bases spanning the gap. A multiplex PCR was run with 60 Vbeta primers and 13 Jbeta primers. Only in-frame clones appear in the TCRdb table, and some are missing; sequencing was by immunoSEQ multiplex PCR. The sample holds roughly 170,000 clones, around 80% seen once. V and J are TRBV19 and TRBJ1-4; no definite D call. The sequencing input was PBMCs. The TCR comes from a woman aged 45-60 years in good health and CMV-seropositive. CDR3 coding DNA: TGTGCCACTAGCCCTAGCGGGGAAAAACTGTTTTTT. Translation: CATSPSGEKLFF.